The sequence of this T cell receptor beta chain was determined in a study of blood T cell repertoires in COVID-19. Study summary: COVID-19 samples from acute and convalescent phases originated in the United States, Italy and Spain. T cells, B-cell-depleted T cells, or PBMCs supplied cDNA or gDNA.

As handled by the study authors: Counts of nucleated cells, estimated from reference gene primer amplification, were obtained. Produced via immunoSEQ multiplex PCR; TCRdb's table is partial and in-frame only. That table supplies the V and J calls and clone size; D and trimming were determined from the DNA. Of more than 80,000 clones in the sample, roughly 72% are singletons; the top ten hold around 23%. Trimming cost V 3 bases and J 1 base, with 6 bases left between them. Germline V gene sequence: CDR1 SEHNR, CDR2 FQNEAQ (reference sequence). The length of the CDR3 is 14 residues. A remark on this clone: This CDR3 is also generated by other DNA sequences in the sample.

Sequenced input: peripheral blood. The chain joins TRBV7-9 to TRBJ2-2, with D uncertain. The clonotype originates from an older woman in a cohort sampled during active or convalescent COVID-19. The CDR3 loop reads CASSLSGNTGELFF. In DNA form, the CDR3 reads TGTGCCAGCAGCTTGTCGGGGAACACCGGGGAGCTGTTTTTT.